The clone carrying this TCR beta chain appeared a few times. Its specificity is unknown. The method was immunoSEQ multiplex PCR; TCRdb's version includes in-frame clones alone and lacks a portion of them. The sample includes some 75,000 clones, roughly 80% of them seen just once. Trimming removed 10 bases from V and 1 base from J; junction bases left unmatched: 6. Per the germline V gene, CDR1 is LNHDA and CDR2 is SQIVND (reference sequence). CDR3 length: 13 residues. The data stem from a study of radiation and T cells in renal cell carcinoma. General study findings and limits: In blood, top tumor clones expanded by 2 weeks, shrinking by 4.

Time point in this sample: blood 2 weeks post-SBRT. Treatment described: 15 Gy SBRT to primary tumor, nephrectomy 4 weeks later. Blood was sampled at baseline, 2 weeks and 4 weeks after SBRT. Clear cell pathology was present in this patient's renal cell carcinoma. The material sequenced was blood, taken from a patient whose treatment included radiotherapy and nephrectomy. This TCR was sampled from a man aged 55 to 70 with renal cell carcinoma. The rearrangement uses TRBV19 and TRBJ2-5; TRBD2 matches 7 bases. Here the CDR3 reads CATASSGQETQYF. The CDR3 DNA follows: TGTGCCACGGCCTCTAGCGGCCAAGAGACCCAGTACTTC.